Listed below are T cell receptor beta chains from one sample, sequenced in a study of T cell repertoires in cytomegalovirus infection. TCRdb redid the calling of the reads with MiXCR, one entry per CDR3 protein. The repertoire consists of roughly 920,000 distinct CDR3 sequences, with around 29% occurring once and the leading ten covering about 14%. No antigen is known for these receptors. The sample here was cultured CD8+ T cells from PBMCs, taken from culture after CMV antigen stimulation. The receptors here all came from a human donor in good health (CMV status not recorded). Some clones in this sample may be carry-over from other donors' samples. CDR3s include the opening cysteine and the closing phenylalanine or tryptophan. A D gene is named only where the DNA matches it firmly. Clone size appears in some rows only: once, few, many, or a class for an expanded clone.

j_call: TRBJ2-3; clone_size: few; d_call: NA; v_call: TRBV27; cdr3_aa: CASSPLPGASTDTQYF; cdr3_nt: TGTGCCAGCAGTCCCTTACCGGGAGCTTCCACAGATACGCAGTATTTT
j_call: TRBJ2-4; clone_size: NA; d_call: NA; v_call: TRBV11-1; cdr3_aa: CAGSLNLQEGHIQYF; cdr3_nt: TGTGCCGGCAGCTTAAATCTGCAGGAGGGACACATTCAGTACTTC
j_call: TRBJ2-2; clone_size: few; d_call: NA; v_call: TRBV6-2/TRBV6-3; cdr3_aa: CASSGGQTHTGELFF; cdr3_nt: TGTGCCAGCAGTGGGGGTCAGACTCACACCGGGGAGCTGTTTTTT
j_call: TRBJ1-1; clone_size: NA; d_call: NA; v_call: TRBV28; cdr3_aa: CASAWGGNTEAFF; cdr3_nt: TGTGCCAGCGCGTGGGGCGGCAACACTGAAGCTTTCTTT
j_call: TRBJ1-1; clone_size: NA; d_call: NA; v_call: TRBV6-5; cdr3_aa: CASSYSRTPNELNTEAFF; cdr3_nt: TGTGCCAGCAGTTACTCGAGAACCCCAAACGAACTAAACACTGAAGCTTTCTTT
j_call: TRBJ2-7; clone_size: NA; d_call: NA; v_call: TRBV23-1; cdr3_aa: CATTEGGYEQYF; cdr3_nt: TGCGCCACCACGGAGGGGGGCTACGAGCAGTACTTC
j_call: TRBJ1-1; clone_size: once; d_call: NA; v_call: TRBV7-9; cdr3_aa: CASNPTGPEAFF; cdr3_nt: TGTGCCAGCAACCCCACGGGGCCTGAAGCTTTCTTT
j_call: TRBJ1-5; clone_size: many; d_call: NA; v_call: TRBV4-2; cdr3_aa: CASSPGLNQPQHF; cdr3_nt: TGTGCCAGCAGCCCCGGACTTAATCAGCCCCAGCATTTT
j_call: TRBJ1-2; clone_size: few; d_call: NA; v_call: TRBV10-3; cdr3_aa: CASGPQGAVYGYTF; cdr3_nt: TGTGCCAGCGGACCCCAAGGGGCAGTCTATGGCTACACCTTC
j_call: TRBJ2-1; clone_size: few; d_call: NA; v_call: TRBV27; cdr3_aa: CASRAGAQSNNEQFF; cdr3_nt: TGTGCCAGCAGGGCGGGGGCCCAATCTAACAATGAGCAGTTCTTC
j_call: TRBJ1-1; clone_size: NA; d_call: NA; v_call: TRBV7-4; cdr3_aa: CASSSQGRANTEAFF; cdr3_nt: TGTGCCAGCAGCTCCCAGGGCAGGGCGAACACTGAAGCTTTCTTT
j_call: TRBJ2-7; clone_size: NA; d_call: NA; v_call: TRBV5-4; cdr3_aa: CASSRDDSTSYEQYF; cdr3_nt: TGTGCCAGCAGCCGCGACGATTCCACCTCCTACGAGCAGTACTTC
j_call: TRBJ2-2; clone_size: NA; d_call: NA; v_call: TRBV12-3/TRBV12-4; cdr3_aa: CASSHRDPGELFF; cdr3_nt: TGTGCCAGCAGTCACAGGGATCCCGGGGAGCTGTTTTTT
j_call: TRBJ2-2; clone_size: NA; d_call: NA; v_call: TRBV14; cdr3_aa: CASSPRGIGELFF; cdr3_nt: TGTGCCAGCAGCCCGAGGGGGATCGGGGAGCTGTTTTTT
j_call: TRBJ1-5; clone_size: few; d_call: NA; v_call: TRBV2; cdr3_aa: CASTPGAGQPQHF; cdr3_nt: TGTGCCAGCACTCCGGGGGCCGGCCAGCCCCAGCATTTT
j_call: TRBJ2-5; clone_size: NA; d_call: TRBD1; v_call: TRBV7-8; cdr3_aa: CASSLPQERQGETETQYF; cdr3_nt: TGTGCCAGCAGCTTACCCCAGGAGAGACAGGGGGAAACAGAGACCCAGTACTTC
j_call: TRBJ1-6; clone_size: NA; d_call: NA; v_call: TRBV27; cdr3_aa: CASSLTGTNSPLHF; cdr3_nt: TGTGCCAGCAGTTTAACAGGGACCAATTCACCCCTCCACTTT